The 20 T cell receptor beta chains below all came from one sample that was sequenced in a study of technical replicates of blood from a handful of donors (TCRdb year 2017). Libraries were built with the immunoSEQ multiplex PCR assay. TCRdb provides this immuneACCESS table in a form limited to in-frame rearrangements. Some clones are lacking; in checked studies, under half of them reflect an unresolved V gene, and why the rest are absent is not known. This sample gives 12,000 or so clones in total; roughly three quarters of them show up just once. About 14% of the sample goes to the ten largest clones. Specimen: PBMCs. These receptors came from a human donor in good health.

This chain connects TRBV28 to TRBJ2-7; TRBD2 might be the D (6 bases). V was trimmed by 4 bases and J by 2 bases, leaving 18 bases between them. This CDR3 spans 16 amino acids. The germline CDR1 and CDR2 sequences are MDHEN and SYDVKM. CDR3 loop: CASSSPSTSTTYEQYF. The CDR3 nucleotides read TGTGCCAGCAGTTCCCCTTCCACTAGCACAACCTACGAGCAGTACTTC.

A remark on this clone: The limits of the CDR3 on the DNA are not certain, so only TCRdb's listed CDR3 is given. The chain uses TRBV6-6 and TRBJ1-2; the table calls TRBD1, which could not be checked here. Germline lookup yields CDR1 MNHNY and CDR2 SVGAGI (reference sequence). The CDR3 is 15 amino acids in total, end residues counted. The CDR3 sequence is CASSSSTGRLYGYTF.

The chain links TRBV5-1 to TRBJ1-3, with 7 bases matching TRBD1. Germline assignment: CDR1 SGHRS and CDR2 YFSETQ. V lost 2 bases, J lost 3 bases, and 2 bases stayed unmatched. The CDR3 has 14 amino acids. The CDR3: CASSLGGVGNTIYF. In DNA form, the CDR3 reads TGCGCCAGCAGCTTAGGGGGCGTTGGAAACACCATATATTTT.

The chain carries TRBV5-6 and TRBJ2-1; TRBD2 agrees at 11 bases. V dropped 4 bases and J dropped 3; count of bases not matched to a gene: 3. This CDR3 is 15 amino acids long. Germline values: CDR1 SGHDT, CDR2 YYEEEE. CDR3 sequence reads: CASSAGTSGYNEQFF. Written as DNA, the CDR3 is TGTGCCAGCAGCGCCGGGACTAGCGGCTACAATGAGCAGTTCTTC.

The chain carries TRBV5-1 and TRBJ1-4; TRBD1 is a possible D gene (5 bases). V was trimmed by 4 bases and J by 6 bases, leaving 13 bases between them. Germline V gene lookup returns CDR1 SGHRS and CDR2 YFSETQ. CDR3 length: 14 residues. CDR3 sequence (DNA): TGCGCCAGCAGCCCAGACAGAGCCGATGAAAAACTGTTTTTT. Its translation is CASSPDRADEKLFF.

DNA of the CDR3: TGCAGCGGGGGGACAGGGGTTTCGCAGTATTTT. Its protein is CSGGTGVSQYF. The genes are TRBV29-1 and TRBJ2-3, with TRBD1 identical over 10 bases. CDR3 length: 11 amino acids. Unmatched junction bases numbered 5, after V lost 7 bases and J lost 10 bases. Per germline, CDR1 SQVTM and CDR2 ANQGSEA.

CDR3 sequence: CASSHIEGSNQPQHF. DNA for the CDR3: TGTGCCAGCAGTCATATAGAGGGAAGCAATCAGCCCCAGCATTTT. This rearrangement joins TRBV27 to TRBJ1-5, with D hard to call. The CDR3 has 15 residues. The V and J ends lost 5 bases and 1 base respectively, with 12 bases between them. CDR1 and CDR2 (germline): MNHEY, SMNVEV (reference sequence).

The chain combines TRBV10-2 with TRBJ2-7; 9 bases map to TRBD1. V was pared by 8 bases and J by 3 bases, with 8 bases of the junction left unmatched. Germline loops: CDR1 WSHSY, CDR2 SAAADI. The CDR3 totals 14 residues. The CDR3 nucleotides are TGCGCCAGCGAATCGGGACAGGGAAGCTACGAGCAGTACTTC. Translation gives CASESGQGSYEQYF.

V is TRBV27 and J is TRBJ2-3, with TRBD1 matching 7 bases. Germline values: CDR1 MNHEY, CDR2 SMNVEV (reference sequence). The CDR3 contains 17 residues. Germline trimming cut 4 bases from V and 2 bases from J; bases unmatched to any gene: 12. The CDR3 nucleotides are TGTGCCAGCAGTTACCGGGACAGCCCTGTTTCCACAGATACGCAGTATTTT. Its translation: CASSYRDSPVSTDTQYF.

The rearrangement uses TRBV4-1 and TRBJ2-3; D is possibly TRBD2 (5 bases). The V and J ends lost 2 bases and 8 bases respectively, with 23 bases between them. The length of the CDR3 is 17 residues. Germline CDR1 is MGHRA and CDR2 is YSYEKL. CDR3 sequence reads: CASSQKSGSAKLGTQYF. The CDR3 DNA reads TGCGCCAGCAGCCAAAAGTCCGGTAGCGCGAAACTGGGTACGCAGTATTTT.

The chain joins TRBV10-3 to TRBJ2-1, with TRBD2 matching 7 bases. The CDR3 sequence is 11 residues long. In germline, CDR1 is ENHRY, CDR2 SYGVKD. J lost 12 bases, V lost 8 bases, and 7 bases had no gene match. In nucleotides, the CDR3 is TGTGCCATCCGGGACCCGGGGGGGCAGTTCTTC. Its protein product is CAIRDPGGQFF.

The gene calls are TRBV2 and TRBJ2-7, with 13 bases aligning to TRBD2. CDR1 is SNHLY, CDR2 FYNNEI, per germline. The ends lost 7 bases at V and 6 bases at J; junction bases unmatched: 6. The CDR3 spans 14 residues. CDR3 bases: TGTGCCAGCAAAGTGGGACTAGCGGGATTCGAGCAGTACTTC. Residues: CASKVGLAGFEQYF.

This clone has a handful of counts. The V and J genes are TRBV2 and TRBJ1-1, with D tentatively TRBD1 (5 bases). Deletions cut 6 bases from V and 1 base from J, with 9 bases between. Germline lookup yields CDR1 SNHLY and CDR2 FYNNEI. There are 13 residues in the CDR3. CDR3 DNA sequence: TGTGCCAGCAGGACCCAGGGGAACACTGAAGCTTTCTTT. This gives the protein CASRTQGNTEAFF.

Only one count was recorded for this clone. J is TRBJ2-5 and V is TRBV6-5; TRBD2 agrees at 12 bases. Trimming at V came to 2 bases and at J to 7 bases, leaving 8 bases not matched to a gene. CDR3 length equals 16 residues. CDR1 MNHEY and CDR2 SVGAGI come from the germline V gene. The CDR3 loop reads CASSYALAGGPGTQYF. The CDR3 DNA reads TGTGCCAGCAGTTACGCGCTAGCGGGAGGGCCGGGGACCCAGTACTTC.

The CDR3 nucleotides are TGTGCCAGTAGTGACGGACAGGGGGCGAGGGACGAGCAGTACTTC. Translating it yields CASSDGQGARDEQYF. The chain carries TRBV19 and TRBJ2-7, with 11 bases lining up with TRBD1. Trimming removed 5 bases from V and 5 bases from J; junction bases left unmatched: 8. The CDR3 runs to 15 residues. CDR1 LNHDA and CDR2 SQIVND come from the germline V gene (reference sequence).

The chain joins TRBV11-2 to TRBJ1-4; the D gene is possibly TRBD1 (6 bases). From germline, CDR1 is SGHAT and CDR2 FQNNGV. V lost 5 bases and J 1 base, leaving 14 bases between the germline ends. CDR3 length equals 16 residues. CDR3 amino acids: CASSTAQGQTNEKLFF. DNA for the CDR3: TGTGCCAGCAGCACCGCGCAGGGACAAACTAATGAAAAACTGTTTTTT.

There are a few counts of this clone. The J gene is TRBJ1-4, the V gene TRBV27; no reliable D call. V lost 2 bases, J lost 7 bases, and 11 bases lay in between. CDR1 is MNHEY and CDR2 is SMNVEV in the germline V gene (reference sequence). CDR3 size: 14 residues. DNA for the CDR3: TGTGCCAGCAGTTTAGCGGGCGCTAGTGAAAAACTGTTTTTT. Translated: CASSLAGASEKLFF.

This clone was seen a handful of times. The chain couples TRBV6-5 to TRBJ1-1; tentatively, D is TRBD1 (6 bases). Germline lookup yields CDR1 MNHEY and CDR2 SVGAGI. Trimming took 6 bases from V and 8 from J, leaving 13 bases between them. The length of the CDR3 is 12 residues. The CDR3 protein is CASSLQGAEAFF. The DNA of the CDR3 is TGTGCCAGCAGCCTACAGGGAGCGGAAGCTTTCTTT.

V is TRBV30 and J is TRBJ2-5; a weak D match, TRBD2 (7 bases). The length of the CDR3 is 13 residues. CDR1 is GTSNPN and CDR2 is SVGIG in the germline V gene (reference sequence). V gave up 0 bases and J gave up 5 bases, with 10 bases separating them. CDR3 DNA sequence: TGTGCCTGGAGTGTAGGGGGAGGGGAGACCCAGTACTTC. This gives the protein CAWSVGGGETQYF.

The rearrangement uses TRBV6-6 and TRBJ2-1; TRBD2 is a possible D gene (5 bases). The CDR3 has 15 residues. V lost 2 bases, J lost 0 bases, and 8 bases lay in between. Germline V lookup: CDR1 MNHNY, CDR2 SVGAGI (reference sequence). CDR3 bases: TGTGCCAGCAGTTACGAGGCGGGCTCCTACAATGAGCAGTTCTTC. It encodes CASSYEAGSYNEQFF.